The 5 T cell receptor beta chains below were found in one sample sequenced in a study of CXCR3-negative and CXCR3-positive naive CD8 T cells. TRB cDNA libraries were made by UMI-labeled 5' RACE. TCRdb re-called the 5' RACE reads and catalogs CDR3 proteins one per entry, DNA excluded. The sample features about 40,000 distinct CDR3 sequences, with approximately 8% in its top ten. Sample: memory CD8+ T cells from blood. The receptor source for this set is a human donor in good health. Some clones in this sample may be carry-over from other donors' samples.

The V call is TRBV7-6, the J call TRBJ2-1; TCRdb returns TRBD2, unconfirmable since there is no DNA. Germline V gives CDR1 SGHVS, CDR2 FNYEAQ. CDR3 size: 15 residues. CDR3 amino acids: CASSLIGGGFDEQFF.

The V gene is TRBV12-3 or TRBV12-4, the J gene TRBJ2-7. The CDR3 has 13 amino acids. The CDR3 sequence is CASSFGQTYEQYF.

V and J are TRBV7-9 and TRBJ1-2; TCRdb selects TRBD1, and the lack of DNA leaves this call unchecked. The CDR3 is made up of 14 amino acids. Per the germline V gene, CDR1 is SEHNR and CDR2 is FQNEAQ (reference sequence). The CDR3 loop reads CASSLTGGDYGYTF.

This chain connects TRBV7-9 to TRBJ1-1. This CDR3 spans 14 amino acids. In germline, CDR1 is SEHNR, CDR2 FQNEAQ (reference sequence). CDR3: CASSPDTLNTEAFF.

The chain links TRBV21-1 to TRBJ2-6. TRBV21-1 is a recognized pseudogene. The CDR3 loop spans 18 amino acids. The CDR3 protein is CASSKSGGPDSGANVLTF.